The sequence of this T cell receptor beta chain was determined in a study of blood T cell repertoires in COVID-19. Background on the study: Whether acute or convalescent, the COVID-19 samples came from the United States, Italy and Spain.

CDR1 and CDR2 from the germline V gene are LGHNA and YSLEER. Germline trimming cut 4 bases from V and 3 bases from J; bases unmatched to any gene: 3. The CDR3 is 15 residues long. This clone showed up just once. Seattle enrolled patients during active infection and tracked them longitudinally. Assay used: immunoSEQ multiplex PCR; TCRdb lists only in-frame clones, some missing. The sample consists of about 180,000 clones, 85% to 90% of them appearing once. The source of this sequence is a person between 70 and 80 years old with COVID-19, enrolled during active disease. The V call is TRBV4-3, the J call TRBJ2-7, with TRBD2 matching over 13 bases. Sequencing used peripheral blood. CDR3 region: CASSPGLAGNYEQYF. The DNA of the CDR3 is TGCGCCAGCAGCCCGGGACTAGCGGGAAACTACGAGCAGTACTTC.